This T cell receptor beta chain was captured by sequencing in a study of post-analysis software for immune sequencing data. As for the study in general: Courses of disease covered relapsing-remitting, secondary progressive and progressive-relapsing multiple sclerosis. Overall study results and limits: Higher frequency in patients than in controls was seen for roughly five TRBV segments, with TRBV5-6, TRBV5-1 and TRBV20-1 among them.

In regard to this clonotype: The antigen is undetermined.

The CDR3 totals 15 residues. J was trimmed by 11 bases and V by 2 bases; bases with no gene match: 10. Germline V gives CDR1 DFQATT, CDR2 SNEGSKA (reference sequence). The TCR beta cDNA libraries carried unique molecular identifiers. TCRdb reanalysed the PCR reads using MiXCR and keeps one entry per CDR3 protein. The data hold around 710,000 distinct CDR3 sequences, with approximately 44% observed a single time. Input material: blood. This chain links TRBV20-1 with TRBJ1-6; 9 nucleotides match TRBD1. This receptor was identified in a girl aged 5 to 17 with multiple sclerosis. The DNA for the CDR3 is TGCAGTGCTAGACCCTTACAGGGGGCGCCAACACCCCTCCACTTT. This encodes CSARPLQGAPTPLHF.